The 6 T cell receptor beta chains given below trace back to one sample, sequenced in a study of cytotoxic CD8 clonotypes in ibrutinib-treated CLL (dated by TCRdb to the early 2020s). Library preparation was by the immunoSEQ multiplex PCR assay. TCRdb re-hosts the immuneACCESS table, in-frame sequences only. Its copies lack some clones; in the studies checked, an unresolved V gene accounts for under half of them, and the cause for the rest is not known. This sample lists some 10,000 clones; approximately 80% were detected once. The ten largest clones add up to about 16% of the sample. The label giving this sample's time point can be read as: progressive disease on ibrutinib. The specimen comprised PBMCs, sampled at disease progression, from a patient treated with ibrutinib. The receptors here all came from a human donor with chronic lymphocytic leukemia.

The J gene is TRBJ1-1, the V gene TRBV9; perhaps TRBD1 as D (6 bases). This CDR3 spans 13 amino acids. The V gene's germline CDR1 is SGDLS and CDR2 YYNGEE. Trimming took 5 bases from V and 4 from J, leaving 12 bases between them. The CDR3: CASRGQFSTEAFF. Here the CDR3 DNA reads TGTGCCAGCAGAGGACAGTTTAGCACTGAAGCTTTCTTT.

The rearrangement joins TRBV29-1 to TRBJ2-5; a weak D match, TRBD1 (6 bases). This CDR3 has 14 residues. V lost 1 base to trimming and J lost 6 bases, with 15 bases between them. Per the germline V gene, CDR1 is SQVTM and CDR2 is ANQGSEA. CDR3 protein: CSVEGTAAVKTQYF. The CDR3, as DNA: TGCAGCGTTGAAGGGACAGCGGCAGTCAAGACCCAGTACTTC. The variable domain in full, completed from reference TRBV29-1 and TRBJ2-5, reads SAVISQKPSRDICQRGTSLTIQCQVDSQVTMMFWYRQQPGQSLTLIATANQGSEATYESGFVIDKFPISRPNLTFSTLTVSNMSPEDSSIYLCSVEGTAAVKTQYFGPGTRLLVL.

As to this clone: One end of the junction does not line up with germline, which may come from a read error. The V and J genes are TRBV7-7 and TRBJ1-1; D unclear. The CDR3 runs to 13 residues. The germline V gene encodes CDR1 SSHAT and CDR2 FNYEAQ (reference sequence). The CDR3 here is CASSPTMNTEAFF. In nucleotides, the CDR3 is TGTGCTAGCAGCCCCACTATGAACACTGAAGCTTTCTTT.

V is TRBV6-1 and J is TRBJ2-7; unclear D gene. The CDR3 is 11 amino acids. The germline V gene has CDR1 MNHNS and CDR2 SASEGT. The V and J ends lost 3 bases and 4 bases respectively, with 4 bases between them. This CDR3 reads CASSDRYEQYF. CDR3 nucleotide sequence: TGTGCCAGCAGTGATAGGTACGAGCAGTACTTC.

The chain uses TRBV5-1 and TRBJ1-4; maybe TRBD1 (5 bases). Germline CDR1 is SGHRS and CDR2 is YFSETQ. The ends were cut back, 4 bases at V and 0 bases at J, with 13 bases in the middle. The CDR3 is 16 amino acids. The chain's CDR3 is CASSLGTTATNEKLFF. The CDR3 coding sequence is TGCGCCAGCAGCCTCGGGACTACTGCAACTAATGAAAAACTGTTTTTT.

The rearrangement joins TRBV18 to TRBJ2-7; 7 bases match TRBD1. The J segment lost 3 bases and the V segment lost 3 bases, leaving 17 bases of the junction unmatched. The germline gives CDR1 KGHSH, CDR2 LQKENI. The CDR3 runs to 18 residues. The CDR3 is CASSPQRSRGDRSYEQYF. The CDR3, as DNA: TGTGCCAGCTCACCGCAACGATCCCGAGGGGACAGAAGCTACGAGCAGTACTTC.